These 20 T cell receptor beta chains came from one sample sequenced in a study of liver allograft versus peripheral blood T cells. Study information: Transplanted livers and recipients' peripheral blood had their T cell receptor repertoires compared.

TCRdb reprocessed the reads with MiXCR, giving one entry per CDR3 protein. Of approximately 5,200 distinct CDR3 sequences listed, 15% to 20% are singletons. These receptors originate from a human patient who had a liver transplant. Some T cells may be provided by the graft donor.

This clonotype is labeled medium-sized (0.01 to 0.1%). The chain uses TRBV6-1 and TRBJ1-1; the D is unclear. The germline V gene has CDR1 MNHNS and CDR2 SASEGT. V shed 2 bases and J shed 2 bases, with 6 bases lying between them. The CDR3 covers 13 residues. The CDR3 is CASSESENTEAFF. The CDR3 nucleotides read TGTGCCAGCAGTGAATCCGAAAACACTGAAGCTTTCTTT.

This clonotype was observed many times. This sequence joins TRBV7-9 and TRBJ2-5; 7 bases fit TRBD2. This CDR3 contains 15 residues. Germline CDR1 and CDR2: SEHNR and FQNEAQ (reference sequence). Unmatched junction bases numbered 6, after V lost 1 base and J lost 4 bases. CDR3 DNA: TGTGCCAGCAGCTTAGTTTCGGGAGGCGCAGAGACCCAGTACTTC. It is translated as CASSLVSGGAETQYF.

The chain couples TRBV28 to TRBJ2-7; D gene ambiguous. This CDR3 comprises 14 residues. Looked up from germline, CDR1 is MDHEN and CDR2 is SYDVKM. The V end lost 3 bases, the J end lost 3 bases, and 12 bases lay between the germline ends. CDR3 sequence: CASSFGDRYYEQYF. The CDR3 bases are TGTGCCAGCAGTTTCGGCGACCGATACTACGAGCAGTACTTC.

The V call is TRBV20-1, the J call TRBJ2-7; 8 nucleotides line up with TRBD1. There are 16 residues in the CDR3. From germline, CDR1 is DFQATT and CDR2 SNEGSKA (reference sequence). Trimming cost V 0 bases and J 3 bases; bases outside gene matches: 10. CDR3 in DNA: TGCAGTGCTAGAGAGCTAGGACAGGGACAGAGCTACGAGCAGTACTTC. Its protein product is CSARELGQGQSYEQYF.

The rearrangement joins TRBV20-1 to TRBJ1-4; 12 bases fit TRBD1. Germline trimming cut 4 bases from V and 6 bases from J; bases unmatched to any gene: 6. The V gene's germline CDR1 is DFQATT and CDR2 SNEGSKA (reference sequence). There are 15 residues in the CDR3. The CDR3 protein is CSAIKGQGAYEKLFF. DNA of the CDR3: TGCAGTGCTATAAAGGGACAGGGGGCTTATGAAAAACTGTTTTTT.

The rearrangement links TRBV28 to TRBJ1-3; 7 bases align to TRBD1. CDR3 length equals 19 residues. CDR1 is MDHEN, CDR2 SYDVKM, per germline. With V trimmed by 5 bases and J by 0 bases, 16 bases remained unmatched. DNA for the CDR3: TGTGCCAGCAGTGGGTGGGACAGATCCTCAGAAAGCTCTGGAAACACCATATATTTT. Amino acids: CASSGWDRSSESSGNTIYF.

This clonotype occurred once. The V call is TRBV27, the J call TRBJ2-7, with D perhaps given as TRBD1 or TRBD2 (5 bases each). The germline V gene has CDR1 MNHEY and CDR2 SMNVEV (reference sequence). Trimming shortened V by 5 bases and J by 4 bases, and 18 bases separated the two germline ends. This CDR3 has 15 amino acids. In DNA, the CDR3 is TGTGCCAGCAGTGGGGCAGGGAGAAGAGGATACGAGCAGTACTTC. Its translation is CASSGAGRRGYEQYF.

This clonotype was counted a few times. The rearrangement joins TRBV28 to TRBJ2-2; 11 bases are a match to TRBD2. The germline CDR1 and CDR2 sequences are MDHEN and SYDVKM. V lost 5 bases to trimming and J lost 6 bases; unmatched junction nucleotides: 8. This CDR3 region has 16 residues. CDR3 sequence reads: CASSPRTSGYAGELFF. In DNA, the CDR3 is TGTGCCAGCAGTCCGCGGACTAGCGGGTACGCCGGGGAGCTGTTTTTT.

This clonotype has more than one count but fewer than ten. The chain joins TRBV5-4 to TRBJ1-1; D possibly corresponds to TRBD1 (5 bases). Germline lookup yields CDR1 SGHNT and CDR2 YYREEE (reference sequence). The V and J ends lost 3 bases and 5 bases respectively, with 17 bases between them. This CDR3 has 15 amino acids. The CDR3 nucleotides read TGTGCCAGCAGCTCCTCCGAGGGGATCTCTACTGAAGCTTTCTTT. Protein product: CASSSSEGISTEAFF. Based on the CDR3 plus reference TRBV5-4 and TRBJ1-1, the full variable domain is ETGVTQSPTHLIKTRGQQVTLRCSSQSGHNTVSWYQQALGQGPQFIFQYYREEENGRGNFPPRFSGLQFPNYSSELNVNALELDDSALYLCASSSSEGISTEAFFGQGTRLTVV.

The chain joins TRBV10-2 to TRBJ2-2; perhaps D is TRBD1 or TRBD2 (5 bases each). V dropped 9 bases and J dropped 1 base, with 12 bases sitting between them. The length of the CDR3 is 14 residues. Germline values: CDR1 WSHSY, CDR2 SAAADI. The CDR3 loop reads CASGTGLNTGELFF. Written as DNA, the CDR3 is TGCGCCAGTGGGACGGGGCTGAACACCGGGGAGCTGTTTTTT.

This clonotype was observed many times. The rearrangement uses TRBV12-3 or TRBV12-4 and TRBJ2-7; D not certain. The V end was cut by 3 bases, the J end by 2 bases, with 8 bases between. The CDR3 loop spans 13 amino acids. CDR3 amino acids: CASSFPPPYEQYF. CDR3 DNA: TGTGCCAGCAGTTTTCCCCCACCCTACGAGCAGTACTTC.

The chain uses TRBV6-1 and TRBJ1-5, with D unclear. The CDR3 sequence is 13 residues long. The V and J ends lost 8 bases and 0 bases respectively, with 8 bases between them. The germline V gene has CDR1 MNHNS and CDR2 SASEGT. In nucleotides, the CDR3 is TGTGCCAGCGTAATAAATAGCAATCAGCCCCAGCATTTT. Its translation is CASVINSNQPQHF.

This clonotype was detected ten times or more. This chain connects TRBV27 to TRBJ2-7; 8 bases align to TRBD2. CDR1 is MNHEY and CDR2 is SMNVEV in the germline V gene (reference sequence). CDR3 length: 14 residues. The V gene end was trimmed by 3 bases and the J gene end by 5 bases; junction bases not matched to a gene: 6. CDR3 DNA: TGTGCCAGCAGTTTCAGCCTAGCGGGCAACGAGCAGTACTTC. Translated, it gives CASSFSLAGNEQYF.

This clonotype is categorized as medium-sized. The CDR3 protein is CASSYLSTAEAFF. Here the CDR3 DNA reads TGTGCCAGCAGTTACTTGAGCACAGCTGAAGCTTTCTTT. The chain carries TRBV6-5 and TRBJ1-1; no definite D call. This CDR3 region has 13 residues. Deletions cut 1 base from V and 6 bases from J, with 9 bases between. Germline CDR1 is MNHEY and CDR2 is SVGAGI.

This clonotype rates as medium-sized. The rearrangement uses TRBV6-1 and TRBJ2-1; D remains unclear. V was cut by 3 bases and J by 7 bases, with 19 bases left in between. From germline, CDR1 is MNHNS and CDR2 SASEGT. The CDR3 is made up of 16 amino acids. CDR3 sequence: CASSEKVRTLINEQFF. The CDR3 DNA sequence: TGTGCCAGCAGTGAGAAGGTCAGAACCCTTATTAATGAGCAGTTCTTC.

Sample share makes this clonotype medium-sized. The V gene is TRBV15, the J gene TRBJ2-1; D not certain. The CDR3 has 13 amino acids. Deletions cut 6 bases from V and 4 bases from J, with 10 bases between. The germline gives CDR1 LNHNV, CDR2 YYDKDF (reference sequence). In nucleotides, the CDR3 is TGTGCCACCAGTGATGGGTTGTACAATGAGCAGTTCTTC. Amino acid sequence: CATSDGLYNEQFF.

This clonotype was found once. The rearrangement links TRBV20-1 to TRBJ2-2, with 8 bases that match TRBD1. The trim removed 5 bases at V and 5 bases at J, leaving 10 bases unmatched. The CDR3 has 15 residues. Germline V lookup: CDR1 DFQATT, CDR2 SNEGSKA (reference sequence). CDR3 region: CSASQTGEETGELFF. The CDR3 coding sequence is TGCAGTGCTTCCCAGACAGGGGAGGAAACCGGGGAGCTGTTTTTT.

The chain joins TRBV9 to TRBJ2-3; TRBD2 agrees at 14 bases. Trimming cost V 4 bases and J 0 bases; bases outside gene matches: 7. The CDR3 extends over 18 amino acids. Germline values: CDR1 SGDLS, CDR2 YYNGEE. CDR3: CASSPSGTSGRSTDTQYF. The DNA for the CDR3 is TGTGCCAGCAGCCCCTCCGGGACTAGCGGGAGAAGCACAGATACGCAGTATTTT.

CDR3 sequence: CASSRDMENEKLFF. CDR3 DNA: TGTGCCAGCAGCCGGGACATGGAAAATGAAAAACTGTTTTTT. The genes are TRBV7-9 and TRBJ1-4; tentatively, D is TRBD1 (6 bases). This CDR3 has 14 amino acids. The germline V gene has CDR1 SEHNR and CDR2 FQNEAQ (reference sequence). V lost 5 bases to trimming and J lost 5 bases, with 12 bases between them.

The chain joins TRBV11-1 to TRBJ2-7; no reliable D call. Trimming cost V 7 bases and J 2 bases, with 15 bases left between them. CDR1 and CDR2 (germline): SGHAT, FQDESV (reference sequence). The CDR3 is 14 amino acids. CDR3 DNA: TGTGCCAGCATCTTCGCCGGGCCAGCCTACGAGCAGTACTTC. It yields the protein CASIFAGPAYEQYF.